The subject of this entry is one T cell receptor (beta chain). Germline V CDR1 and CDR2: KGHDR, SFDVKD. V dropped 7 bases and J dropped 7; count of bases not matched to a gene: 11. The CDR3 is made up of 14 amino acids. In the authors' workflow: Estimated nucleated cell counts came from reference gene primer amplification. Sequencing used immunoSEQ multiplex PCR; TCRdb keeps in-frame clones, though not all of them. V and J calls and clone size come straight from that table; D and trimming were deduced from the DNA. The sample holds around 290,000 clones, more than 75% seen once. This sample was included in a study of blood T cell repertoires in COVID-19. About the study: Italy, Spain and the United States were the sources of the convalescent and acute COVID-19 samples. T cells, B-cell-depleted T cells, or PBMCs supplied cDNA or gDNA.

V usage is TRBV24-1 and J usage is TRBJ1-2, with 7 positions matching TRBD1. The sample comprised PBMCs or T cells enriched from blood (not recorded which). The clonotype originates from a woman aged 60 to 75 in a cohort exposed to, infected with or recovered from COVID-19 (not recorded which). The CDR3 sequence is CATSSHGTVGGYTF. CDR3 bases: TGTGCCACCAGCTCCCACGGGACAGTGGGTGGCTACACCTTC.